Described below is a single T cell receptor beta chain sequence and its context. Its antigen remains unknown. This specimen belongs to a study of Tregs in tolerant kidney transplant recipients. Clones were sequenced by immunoSEQ multiplex PCR, and TCRdb holds only the in-frame ones, with some missing. Of around 70,000 clones listed, roughly 92% were seen once; the top ten hold 11%. Per the germline V gene, CDR1 is LNHDA and CDR2 is SQIVND (reference sequence). The CDR3 extends over 21 amino acids. Germline trimming cut 0 bases from V and 1 base from J; bases unmatched to any gene: 12. Whole-study results and caveats: Biological reproducibility was not directly addressed in this study. The most relevant donor-specific Treg TCRbeta repertoire apparently came from expansion with activated donor B cells. Antigen-driven expansion was suggested because donor-specific Tregs expanded more than all Tregs in tolerant patients.

The chain links TRBV19 to TRBJ2-1, with 13 nucleotides matching TRBD2. The sequence was collected from a human donor who received a combined kidney and bone marrow transplant. Sequenced here: CD8+ T cells from blood, sampled before the transplant. In DNA, the CDR3 is TGTGCCAGTAGTATAGACTCGGGACTAGCGGGGAGGGGTGGGTCCTACAATGAGCAGTTCTTC. Its protein is CASSIDSGLAGRGGSYNEQFF.